This TCR beta chain emerged from a study of T cell repertoires in cytomegalovirus infection. On the study more broadly: An indication of both CMV infection and matching HLA type came from public TCR beta signatures. Study results and caveats: Clonotypes of TCR beta that were HLA-C-restricted and CMV-specific dominated the ex vivo response.

The CDR3 totals 16 residues. CDR1 and CDR2 from the germline V gene are LGHNT and FRNRAP. Trimming cost V 4 bases and J 7 bases; bases outside gene matches: 12. Worth noting for this clonotype: The antigen is unknown.

Using its own MiXCR run on the reads, TCRdb lists one record per CDR3 protein. The table records some 500,000 distinct CDR3 sequences, approximately 40% of them present only once. The sample consisted of cultured PBMCs, taken from culture after CMV antigen stimulation. The chain combines TRBV12-5 with TRBJ2-1; TRBD2 aligns across 8 bases. The origin of this receptor is a human donor in good health (CMV status not recorded). Some clones in this sample may be carry-over from other donors' samples. The CDR3 here is CASGSPGGGAWNEQFF. CDR3 nucleotide sequence: TGTGCTAGTGGTTCGCCCGGGGGGGGCGCCTGGAATGAGCAGTTCTTC.